This T cell receptor (beta chain) was identified during a study of beta chain features in type 1 diabetes. A remark on this clone: The antigen remains unidentified.

Expressed TCRB transcripts got sequenced, as all isolated RNA was reverse transcribed. Measured with immunoSEQ multiplex PCR; TCRdb has only the in-frame clones, and not every one. The sample includes more than 8,500 clones, around three quarters of them seen just once. This CDR3 is built from 11 residues. V shed 6 bases and J shed 5 bases, with 7 bases lying between them. Germline assignment: CDR1 MDHEN and CDR2 SYDVKM. Study-wide results and caveats: Shorter TCRB CDR3s, moderately but significantly so, marked every one of the four CD4+ subsets in Type 1 diabetes patients. Sequencing of cDNA might inflate the share of cells that strongly express TCR. Still unanswered here is whether HLA type influences TCRB rearrangement.

The V and J genes are TRBV28 and TRBJ2-5; D ambiguous. The sequence derives from a woman aged 18-29 years in good health. Sequenced material: Tregs from blood. This chain's CDR3 is CASSQRETQYF. As DNA, the CDR3 is TGTGCCAGCAGCCAGAGGGAGACCCAGTACTTC.